This TCR beta chain was sequenced for a study of blood T cell repertoires in COVID-19. Trimming shortened V by 2 bases and J by 0 bases, and 12 bases separated the two germline ends. The CDR3 loop spans 16 amino acids. Germline V gene data show CDR1 as MNHEY and CDR2 as SVGAGI. Here immunoSEQ multiplex PCR was the method, and the copy in TCRdb shows in-frame clones only, minus some. The sample has 40,000 to 45,000 clones; just under 90% are singletons. The V call is TRBV6-5, the J call TRBJ2-3, with D perhaps TRBD1 (5 bases). The specimen was peripheral blood. The origin of this receptor is a man in his forties with COVID-19, enrolled during active disease. CDR3 sequence (DNA): TGTGCCAGCAGTTACCTCCGTAGGGGTAGCACAGATACGCAGTATTTT. Translated: CASSYLRRGSTDTQYF.